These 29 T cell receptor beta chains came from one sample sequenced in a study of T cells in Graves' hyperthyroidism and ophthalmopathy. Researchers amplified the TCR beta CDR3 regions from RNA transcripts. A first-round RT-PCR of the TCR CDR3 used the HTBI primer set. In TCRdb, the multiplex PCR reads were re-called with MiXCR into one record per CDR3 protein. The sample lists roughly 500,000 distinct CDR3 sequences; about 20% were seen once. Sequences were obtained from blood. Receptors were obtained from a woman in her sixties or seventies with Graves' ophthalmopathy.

The CDR3 DNA reads TGCAGTGCTAGGGAGGGTAGCAATCAGCCCCAGCATTTT. This encodes CSAREGSNQPQHF. The V call is TRBV20-1, the J call TRBJ1-5; D call uncertain. This CDR3 is built from 13 residues. The ends were cut back, 3 bases at V and 0 bases at J, with 6 bases in the middle. Germline V gives CDR1 DFQATT, CDR2 SNEGSKA (reference sequence).

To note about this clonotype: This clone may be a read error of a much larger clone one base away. The CDR3 here is CASSTQGTEAFF. The CDR3 DNA sequence: TGTGCCAGCAGCACACAGGGGACTGAAGCTTTCTTT. The chain links TRBV11-2 to TRBJ1-1; 7 bases agree with TRBD1. CDR1 and CDR2 from the germline V gene are SGHAT and FQNNGV. V lost 5 bases and J lost 5; bases outside the gene matches: 2. This CDR3 is 12 amino acids long.

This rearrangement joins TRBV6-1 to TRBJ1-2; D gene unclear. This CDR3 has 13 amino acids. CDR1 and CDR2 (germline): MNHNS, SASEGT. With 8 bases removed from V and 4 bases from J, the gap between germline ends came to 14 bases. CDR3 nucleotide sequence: TGTGCCAGCCGGGAGGCGGCGCGCTATGGCTACACCTTC. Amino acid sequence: CASREAARYGYTF.

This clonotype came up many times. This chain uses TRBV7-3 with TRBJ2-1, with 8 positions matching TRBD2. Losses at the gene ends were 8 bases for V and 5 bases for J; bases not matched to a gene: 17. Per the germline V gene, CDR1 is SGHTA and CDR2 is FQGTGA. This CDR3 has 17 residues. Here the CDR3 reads CASPRWWGGGPHNEQFF. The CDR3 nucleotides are TGTGCCAGCCCACGCTGGTGGGGCGGGGGGCCTCACAATGAGCAGTTCTTC.

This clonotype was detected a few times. The CDR3 here is CASTDSKSEAFF. CDR3 in DNA: TGTGCCAGCACCGACAGTAAATCTGAAGCTTTCTTT. The chain is built from TRBV3-1 and TRBJ1-1, with a possible D match to TRBD1 (5 bases). CDR3 length: 12 residues. Trimming cost V 7 bases and J 6 bases, with 12 bases left between them. Germline V CDR1 and CDR2: LGHDT, YNNKEL (reference sequence).

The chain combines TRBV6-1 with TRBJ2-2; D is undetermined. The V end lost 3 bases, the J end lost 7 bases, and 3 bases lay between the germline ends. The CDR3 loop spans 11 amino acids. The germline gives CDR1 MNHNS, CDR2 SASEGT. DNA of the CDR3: TGTGCCAGCAGTGACGGCGGGGAGCTGTTTTTT. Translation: CASSDGGELFF.

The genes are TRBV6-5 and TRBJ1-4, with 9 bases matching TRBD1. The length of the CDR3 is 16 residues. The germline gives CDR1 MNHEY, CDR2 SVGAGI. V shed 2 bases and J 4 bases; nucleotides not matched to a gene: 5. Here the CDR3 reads CASSYHPGQGNEKLFF. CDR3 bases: TGTGCCAGCAGTTACCATCCGGGACAGGGTAATGAAAAACTGTTTTTT.

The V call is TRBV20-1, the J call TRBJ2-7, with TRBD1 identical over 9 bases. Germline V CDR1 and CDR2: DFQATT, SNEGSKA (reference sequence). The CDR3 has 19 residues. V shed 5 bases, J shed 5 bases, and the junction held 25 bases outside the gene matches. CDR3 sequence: CSAPGTGIGVGYSLDEQYF. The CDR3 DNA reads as TGCAGTGCTCCCGGGACAGGGATTGGGGTGGGCTACTCTCTCGACGAGCAGTACTTC.

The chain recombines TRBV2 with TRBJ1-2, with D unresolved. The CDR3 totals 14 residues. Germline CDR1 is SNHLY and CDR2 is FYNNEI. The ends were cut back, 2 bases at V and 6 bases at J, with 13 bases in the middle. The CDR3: CASSERRWLDGYTF. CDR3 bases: TGTGCCAGCAGTGAAAGGAGATGGTTGGATGGCTACACCTTC.

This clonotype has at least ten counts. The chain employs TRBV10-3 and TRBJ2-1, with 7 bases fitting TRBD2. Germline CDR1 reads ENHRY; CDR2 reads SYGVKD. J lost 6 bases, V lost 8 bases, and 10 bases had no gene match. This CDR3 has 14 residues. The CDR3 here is CAIGGGRTSNEQFF. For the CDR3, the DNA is TGTGCCATCGGTGGCGGGAGAACTAGCAATGAGCAGTTCTTC.

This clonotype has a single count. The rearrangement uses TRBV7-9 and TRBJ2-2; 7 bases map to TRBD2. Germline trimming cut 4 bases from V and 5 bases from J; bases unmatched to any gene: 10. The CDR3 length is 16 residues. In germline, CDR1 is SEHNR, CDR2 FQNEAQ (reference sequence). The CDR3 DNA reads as TGTGCCAGCAGCTCCCCGGGGGGAGTTCATACCGGGGAGCTGTTTTTT. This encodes CASSSPGGVHTGELFF. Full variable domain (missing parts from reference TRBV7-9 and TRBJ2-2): DTGVSQNPRHKITKRGQNVTFRCDPISEHNRLYWYRQTLGQGPEFLTYFQNEAQLEKSRLLSDRFSAERPKGSFSTLEIQRTEQGDSAMYLCASSSPGGVHTGELFFGEGSRLTVL.

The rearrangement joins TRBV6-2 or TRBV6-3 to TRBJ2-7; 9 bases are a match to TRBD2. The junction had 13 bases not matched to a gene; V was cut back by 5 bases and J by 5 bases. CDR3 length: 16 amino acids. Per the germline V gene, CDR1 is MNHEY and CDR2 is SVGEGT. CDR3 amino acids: CASSKSGRLPGHEQYF. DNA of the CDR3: TGTGCCAGCAGTAAAAGCGGGAGGCTCCCAGGCCACGAGCAGTACTTC.

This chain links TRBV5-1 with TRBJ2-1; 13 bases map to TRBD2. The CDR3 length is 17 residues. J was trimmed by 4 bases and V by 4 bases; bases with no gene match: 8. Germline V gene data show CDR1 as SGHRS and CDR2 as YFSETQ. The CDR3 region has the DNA TGCGCCAGCAGCCCCGGGACTAGCGGGGTGATATACAATGAGCAGTTCTTC. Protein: CASSPGTSGVIYNEQFF. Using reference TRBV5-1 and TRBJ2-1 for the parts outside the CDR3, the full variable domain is KAGVTQTPRYLIKTRGQQVTLSCSPISGHRSVSWYQQTPGQGLQFLFEYFSETQRNKGNFPGRFSGRQFSNSRSEMNVSTLELGDSALYLCASSPGTSGVIYNEQFFGPGTRLTVL.

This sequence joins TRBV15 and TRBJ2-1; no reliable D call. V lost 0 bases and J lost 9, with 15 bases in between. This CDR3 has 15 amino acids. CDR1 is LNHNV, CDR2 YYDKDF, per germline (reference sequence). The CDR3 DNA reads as TGTGCCACCAGCAGAGATCGCGATAGAAGTGCTGAGCAGTTCTTC. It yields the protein CATSRDRDRSAEQFF.

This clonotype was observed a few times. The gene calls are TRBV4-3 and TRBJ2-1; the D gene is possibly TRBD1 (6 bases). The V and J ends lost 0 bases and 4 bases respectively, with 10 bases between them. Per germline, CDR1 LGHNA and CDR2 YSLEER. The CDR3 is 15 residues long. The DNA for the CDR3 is TGCGCCAGCAGCCAAGATGGGGGCGGATACAATGAGCAGTTCTTC. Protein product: CASSQDGGGYNEQFF.

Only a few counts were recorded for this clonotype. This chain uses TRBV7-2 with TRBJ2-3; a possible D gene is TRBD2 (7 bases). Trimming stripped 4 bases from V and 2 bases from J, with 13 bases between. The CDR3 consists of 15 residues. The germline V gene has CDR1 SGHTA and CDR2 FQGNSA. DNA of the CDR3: TGTGCCAGCAGCTCGGGGGGCTCACTCACAGATACGCAGTATTTT. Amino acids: CASSSGGSLTDTQYF.

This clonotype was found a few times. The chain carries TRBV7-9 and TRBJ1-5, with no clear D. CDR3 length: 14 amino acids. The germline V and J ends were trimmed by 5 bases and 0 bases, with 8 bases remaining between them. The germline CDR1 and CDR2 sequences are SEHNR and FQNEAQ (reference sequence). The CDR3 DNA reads TGTGCCAGCAGCCCTCAAAATAGCAATCAGCCCCAGCATTTT. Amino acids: CASSPQNSNQPQHF.

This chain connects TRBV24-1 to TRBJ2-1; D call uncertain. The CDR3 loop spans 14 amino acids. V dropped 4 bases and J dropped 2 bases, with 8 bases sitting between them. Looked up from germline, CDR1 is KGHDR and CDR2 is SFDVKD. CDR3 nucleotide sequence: TGTGCCACCAGTGACGGCGGTACCTACAATGAGCAGTTCTTC. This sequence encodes CATSDGGTYNEQFF.

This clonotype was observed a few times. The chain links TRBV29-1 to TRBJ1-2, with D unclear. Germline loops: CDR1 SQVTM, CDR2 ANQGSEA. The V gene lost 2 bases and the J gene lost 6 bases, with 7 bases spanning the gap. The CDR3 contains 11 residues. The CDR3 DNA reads TGCAGCGTTGAACGTGGAGATGGCTACACCTTC. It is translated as CSVERGDGYTF. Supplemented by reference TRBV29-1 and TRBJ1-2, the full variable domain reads SAVISQKPSRDICQRGTSLTIQCQVDSQVTMMFWYRQQPGQSLTLIATANQGSEATYESGFVIDKFPISRPNLTFSTLTVSNMSPEDSSIYLCSVERGDGYTFGSGTRLTVV.

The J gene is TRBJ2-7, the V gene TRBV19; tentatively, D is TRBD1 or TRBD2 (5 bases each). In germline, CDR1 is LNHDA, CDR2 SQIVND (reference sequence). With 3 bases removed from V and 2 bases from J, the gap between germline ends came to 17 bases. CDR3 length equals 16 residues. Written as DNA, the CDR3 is TGTGCCAGTAGTATTCAGGGAACAGTCGGGACCTACGAGCAGTACTTC. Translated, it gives CASSIQGTVGTYEQYF. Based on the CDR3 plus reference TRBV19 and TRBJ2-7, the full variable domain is DGGITQSPKYLFRKEGQNVTLSCEQNLNHDAMYWYRQDPGQGLRLIYYSQIVNDFQKGDIAEGYSVSREKKESFPLTVTSAQKNPTAFYLCASSIQGTVGTYEQYFGPGTRLTVT.

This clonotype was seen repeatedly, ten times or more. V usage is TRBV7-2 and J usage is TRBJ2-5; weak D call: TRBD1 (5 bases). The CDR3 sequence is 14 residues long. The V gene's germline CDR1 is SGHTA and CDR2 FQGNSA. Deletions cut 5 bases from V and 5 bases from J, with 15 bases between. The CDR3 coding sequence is TGTGCCAGCAGCGTTGACAGCGCCCGGGAGACCCAGTACTTC. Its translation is CASSVDSARETQYF. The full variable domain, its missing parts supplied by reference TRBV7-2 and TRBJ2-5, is GAGVSQSPSNKVTEKGKDVELRCDPISGHTALYWYRQSLGQGLEFLIYFQGNSAPDKSGLPSDRFSAERTGGSVSTLTIQRTQQEDSAVYLCASSVDSARETQYFGPGTRLLVL.

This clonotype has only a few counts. The CDR3 reads CASSVLVSEQFF. The DNA for the CDR3 is TGTGCCAGCAGCGTACTAGTAAGCGAGCAGTTCTTC. The chain carries TRBV7-2 and TRBJ2-1, with D maybe TRBD2 (5 bases). The CDR3 covers 12 residues. V gave up 5 bases and J gave up 10 bases, with 12 bases separating them. CDR1 and CDR2 from the germline V gene are SGHTA and FQGNSA.

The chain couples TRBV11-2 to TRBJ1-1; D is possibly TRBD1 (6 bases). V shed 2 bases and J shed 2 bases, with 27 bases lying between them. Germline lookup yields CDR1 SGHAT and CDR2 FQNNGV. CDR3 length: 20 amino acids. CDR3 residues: CASSLRGGGRGATINTEAFF. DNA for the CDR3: TGTGCCAGCAGCTTACGGGGGGGAGGCAGGGGCGCGACTATTAACACTGAAGCTTTCTTT. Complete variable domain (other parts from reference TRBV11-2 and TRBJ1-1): EAGVAQSPRYKIIEKRQSVAFWCNPISGHATLYWYQQILGQGPKLLIQFQNNGVVDDSQLPKDRFSAERLKGVDSTLKIQPAKLEDSAVYLCASSLRGGGRGATINTEAFFGQGTRLTVV.

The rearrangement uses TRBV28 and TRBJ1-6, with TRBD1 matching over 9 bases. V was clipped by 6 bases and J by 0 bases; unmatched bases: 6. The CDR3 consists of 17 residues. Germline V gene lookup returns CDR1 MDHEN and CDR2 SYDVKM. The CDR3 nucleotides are TGTGCCAGCAGCCGAACAGGGGGCAGCTCCTATAATTCACCCCTCCACTTT. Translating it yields CASSRTGGSSYNSPLHF.

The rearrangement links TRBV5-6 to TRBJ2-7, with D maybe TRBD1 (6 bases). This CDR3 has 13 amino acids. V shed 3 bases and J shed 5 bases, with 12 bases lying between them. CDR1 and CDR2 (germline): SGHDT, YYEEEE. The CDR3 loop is CASSSRGGHEQYF. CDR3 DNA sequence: TGTGCCAGCAGCTCCAGGGGTGGACACGAGCAGTACTTC.

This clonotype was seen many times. The CDR3 region is CSVEVGTQYF. The CDR3 nucleotides are TGCAGCGTTGAAGTGGGGACCCAGTACTTC. The chain employs TRBV29-1 and TRBJ2-5; no reliable D call. The CDR3 sequence is 10 residues long. Germline CDR1 reads SQVTM; CDR2 reads ANQGSEA. Deletions cut 1 base from V and 7 bases from J, with 4 bases between.

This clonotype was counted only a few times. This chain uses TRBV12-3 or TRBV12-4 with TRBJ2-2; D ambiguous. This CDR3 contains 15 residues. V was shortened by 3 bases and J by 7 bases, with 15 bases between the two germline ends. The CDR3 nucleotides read TGTGCCAGCAGTTTTGGGCTCGTTCTAGGCGGGGAGCTGTTTTTT. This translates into CASSFGLVLGGELFF.

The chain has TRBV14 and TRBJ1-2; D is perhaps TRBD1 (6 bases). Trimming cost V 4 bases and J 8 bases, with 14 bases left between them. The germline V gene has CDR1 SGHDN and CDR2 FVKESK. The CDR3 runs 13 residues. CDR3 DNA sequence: TGTGCCAGCAGCCGAAACAGGGAGGAGGGCTACACCTTC. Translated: CASSRNREEGYTF.

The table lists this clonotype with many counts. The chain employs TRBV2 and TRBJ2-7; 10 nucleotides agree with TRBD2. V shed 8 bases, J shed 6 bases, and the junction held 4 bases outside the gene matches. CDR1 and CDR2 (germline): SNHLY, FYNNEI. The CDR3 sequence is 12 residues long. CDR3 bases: TGTGCCAGCGCCCGACTAGCGGGCGAGCAGTACTTC. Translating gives CASARLAGEQYF.